This record covers a single T cell receptor beta chain. As yet, its antigen is unknown. The sample carries other DNA sequences with the same CDR3. Naive CD8 cells lacked CD45RO and underwent positive selection for CCR7, leaving out terminally differentiated effector memory CD45RA+ cells. V lost 0 bases and J 1 base, leaving 8 bases between the germline ends. CDR3 length equals 15 residues. Germline V gives CDR1 SGDLS, CDR2 YYNGEE. The data are from a study of shared clonotypes between healthy human individuals. Study-level background: Three plates were used per donor for CD4 naive, three for CD4 memory, two for CD8 naive and one for CD8 memory.

Repertoires were generated with immunoSEQ multiplex PCR, while TCRdb's copy carries only in-frame clones and drops some. Counted here are about 2 million clones, roughly 94% occurring once; the ten biggest clones make up about 1.1%. Whole-study results and caveats: Since donors were few, the genetic and exposure-history diversity represented was limited.

The source of this sequence is a man between 18 and 29 years old in good health. The V call is TRBV9, the J call TRBJ2-1; tentatively, D is TRBD1 or TRBD2 (6 bases each). Sample: naive CD8+ T cells sorted from blood. In DNA form, the CDR3 reads TGTGCCAGCAGCGTAGAGGGGGGATCCTACAATGAGCAGTTCTTC. This gives the protein CASSVEGGSYNEQFF.